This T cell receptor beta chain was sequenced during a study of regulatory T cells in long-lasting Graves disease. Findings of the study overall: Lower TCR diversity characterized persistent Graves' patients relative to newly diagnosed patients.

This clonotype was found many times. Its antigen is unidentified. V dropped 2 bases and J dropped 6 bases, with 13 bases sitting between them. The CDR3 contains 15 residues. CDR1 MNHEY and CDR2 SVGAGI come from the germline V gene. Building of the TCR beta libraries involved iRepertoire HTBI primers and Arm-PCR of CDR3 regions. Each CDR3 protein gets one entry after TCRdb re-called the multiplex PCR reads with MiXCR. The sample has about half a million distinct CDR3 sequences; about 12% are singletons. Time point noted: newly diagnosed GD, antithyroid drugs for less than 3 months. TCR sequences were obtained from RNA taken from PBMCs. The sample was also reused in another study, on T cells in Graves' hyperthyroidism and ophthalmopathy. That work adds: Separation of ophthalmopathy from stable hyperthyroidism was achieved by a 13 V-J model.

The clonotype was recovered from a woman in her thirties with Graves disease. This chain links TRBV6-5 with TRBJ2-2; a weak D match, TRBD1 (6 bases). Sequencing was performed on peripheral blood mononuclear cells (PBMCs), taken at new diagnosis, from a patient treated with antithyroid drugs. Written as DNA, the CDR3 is TGTGCCAGCAGTTACCCCCTAGGGGGTCCCGGGGAGCTGTTTTTT. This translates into CASSYPLGGPGELFF.